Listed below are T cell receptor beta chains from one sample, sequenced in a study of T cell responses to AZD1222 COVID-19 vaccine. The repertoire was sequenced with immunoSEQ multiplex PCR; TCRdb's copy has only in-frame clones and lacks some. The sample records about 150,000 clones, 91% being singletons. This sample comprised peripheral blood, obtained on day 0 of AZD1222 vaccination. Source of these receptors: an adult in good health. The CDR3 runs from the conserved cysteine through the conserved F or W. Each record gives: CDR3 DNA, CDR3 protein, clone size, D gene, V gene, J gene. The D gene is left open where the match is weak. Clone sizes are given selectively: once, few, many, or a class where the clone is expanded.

TGTGCCAGCAGTTCAGCCAACATCCCCTACGGGAGCTGGGGAAAGACCCAGTACTTC	CASSSANIPYGSWGKTQYF	.	.	TRBV28	TRBJ2-5
TGCGCCAGCAGTGAGGGGACAGCTTACGAGCAGTACTTC	CASSEGTAYEQYF	.	TRBD1	TRBV10-1	TRBJ2-7
TGTGCCAGCAGTTACACTAGCGGGAGCTCCTACGAGCAGTACTTC	CASSYTSGSSYEQYF	.	TRBD2	TRBV6-5	TRBJ2-7
TGTGCCAGCAGCTTTCCCCCGGGGCGCGAGCAGTACTTC	CASSFPPGREQYF	once	.	TRBV7-2	TRBJ2-7
TGCGCCAGCAGCCCCGGGCCGGCAGGGTCTACTGGGGCCAACGTCCTGACTTTC	CASSPGPAGSTGANVLTF	.	.	TRBV4-1	TRBJ2-6
TGTGCCAGCAGCCAACCAGGGGGCGGCCAGCCCCAGCATTTT	CASSQPGGGQPQHF	.	TRBD1	TRBV4-2	TRBJ1-5
TGTGCCAGTAGATGGAACAGGCCGAATGAAAAACTGTTTTTT	CASRWNRPNEKLFF	.	.	TRBV19	TRBJ1-4
TGCGCCAGCAGCTGGGGGACAGGGCCTGAAAAACTGTTTTTT	CASSWGTGPEKLFF	.	TRBD1	TRBV5-1	TRBJ1-4
TGCGCCAGCAGCCGGACAGTGCAAGAGACCCAGTACTTC	CASSRTVQETQYF	.	.	TRBV4-3	TRBJ2-5
TGTGCCAGCACTCTGGGACCGACCTACGAGCAGTACTTC	CASTLGPTYEQYF	.	.	TRBV27	TRBJ2-7
TGTGCCAGCAGCTACGGACAGACCCAAGAGACCCAGTACTTC	CASSYGQTQETQYF	.	.	TRBV7-9	TRBJ2-5
TGTGCCAGCAGCTACAATGAGCAGTTCTTC	CASSYNEQFF	.	.	TRBV11-2	TRBJ2-1
TGTGCCAGCAGCTTCACTCGAAACAGGGCGGGGGAGACCCAGTACTTC	CASSFTRNRAGETQYF	.	.	TRBV7-8	TRBJ2-5
TGTGCCAGCAGTCGGTCCACCGCGGAGCAGTTCTTC	CASSRSTAEQFF	.	.	TRBV3-1/TRBV3-2	TRBJ2-1
TGTGCCAGCAGCCCCACCGATATGGGACTAGCGGCCTATCAAGAGACCCAGTACTTC	CASSPTDMGLAAYQETQYF	few	TRBD2	TRBV7-6	TRBJ2-5
TGTGCCAGCAGTTTGGGACAGGGACGTGAAAAACTGTTTTTT	CASSLGQGREKLFF	.	TRBD1	TRBV28	TRBJ1-4
TGTGCCAGCAGCGTAAAAGGGGGATCGCGATACCTCATTGCGGGGGGCAATCAGCCCCAGCATTTT	CASSVKGGSRYLIAGGNQPQHF	.	.	TRBV21-1	TRBJ1-5
TGTGCCAGCAAGGGACAGGGGGCAACAGGGACTGAAGCTTTCTTT	CASKGQGATGTEAFF	once	TRBD1	TRBV7-8	TRBJ1-1
TGTGCCAGCAGTTTACGCGCTCTCTCCGCTAACTATGGCTACACCTTC	CASSLRALSANYGYTF	.	.	TRBV27	TRBJ1-2
TGTGCCAGCACCTCCCGGAGGGGCACTGAAGCTTTCTTT	CASTSRRGTEAFF	.	.	TRBV6-5	TRBJ1-1